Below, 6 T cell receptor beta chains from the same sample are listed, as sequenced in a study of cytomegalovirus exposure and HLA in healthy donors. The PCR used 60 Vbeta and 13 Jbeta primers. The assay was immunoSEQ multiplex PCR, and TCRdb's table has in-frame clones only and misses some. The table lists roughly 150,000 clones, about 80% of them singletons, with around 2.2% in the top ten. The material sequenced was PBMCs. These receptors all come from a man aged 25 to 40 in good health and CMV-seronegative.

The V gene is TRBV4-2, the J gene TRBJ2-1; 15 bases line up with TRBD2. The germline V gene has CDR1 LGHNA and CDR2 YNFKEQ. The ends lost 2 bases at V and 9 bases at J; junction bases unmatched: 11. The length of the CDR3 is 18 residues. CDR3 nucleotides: TGTGCCAGCAGCCAATCGGGACTAGCGGGGGGTATGATCGGTGAGCAGTTCTTC. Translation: CASSQSGLAGGMIGEQFF.

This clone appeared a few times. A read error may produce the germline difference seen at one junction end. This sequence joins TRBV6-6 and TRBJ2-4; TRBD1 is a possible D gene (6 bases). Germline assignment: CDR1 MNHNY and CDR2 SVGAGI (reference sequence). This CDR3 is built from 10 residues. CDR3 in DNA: TGTGCCAGCGCCCTAGGGGACAAGACGTTC. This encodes CASALGDKTF.

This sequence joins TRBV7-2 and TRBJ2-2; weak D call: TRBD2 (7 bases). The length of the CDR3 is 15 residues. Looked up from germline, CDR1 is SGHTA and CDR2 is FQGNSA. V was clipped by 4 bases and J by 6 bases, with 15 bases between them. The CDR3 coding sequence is TGTGCCAGCAGCTCCCGAAGGCGGGGGCCCGGGGAGCTGTTTTTT. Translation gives CASSSRRRGPGELFF.

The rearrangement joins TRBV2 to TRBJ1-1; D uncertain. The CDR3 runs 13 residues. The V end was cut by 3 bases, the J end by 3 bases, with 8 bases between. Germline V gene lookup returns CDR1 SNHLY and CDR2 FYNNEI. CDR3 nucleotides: TGTGCCAGCAGTGAGAGGCAGTACACTGAAGCTTTCTTT. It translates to CASSERQYTEAFF.

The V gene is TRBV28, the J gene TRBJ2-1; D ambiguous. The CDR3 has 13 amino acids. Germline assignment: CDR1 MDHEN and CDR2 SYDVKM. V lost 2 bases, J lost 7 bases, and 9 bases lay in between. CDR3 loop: CASSLPFQNEQFF. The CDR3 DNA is TGTGCCAGCAGTTTACCATTTCAAAATGAGCAGTTCTTC.

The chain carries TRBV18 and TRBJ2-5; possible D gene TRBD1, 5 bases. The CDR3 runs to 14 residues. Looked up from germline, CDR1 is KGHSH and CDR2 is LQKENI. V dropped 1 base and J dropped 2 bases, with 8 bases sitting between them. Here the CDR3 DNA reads TGTGCCAGCTCACCACGGGGCGCGCAAGAGACCCAGTACTTC. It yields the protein CASSPRGAQETQYF.